This T cell receptor (beta chain) was captured by sequencing in a study of T cell changes during pregnancy in multiple sclerosis. Sequenced by immunoSEQ multiplex PCR; TCRdb stores in-frame clones only, minus some. The table lists about 49,000 clones, 85% to 90% of them singletons. Germline V CDR1 and CDR2: SGHDN, FVKESK. CDR3 size: 14 residues. V was shortened by 3 bases and J by 8 bases, with 14 bases between the two germline ends. The receptor comes from a female donor in good health, enrolled as a control in a pregnancy study. The chain recombines TRBV14 with TRBJ2-1; D perhaps matches TRBD1 (6 bases). The input for sequencing was peripheral blood, taken after pregnancy. CDR3 in DNA: TGTGCCAGCAGCCAGCTCAGGGGAATCGATGAGCAGTTCTTC. This encodes CASSQLRGIDEQFF.